Below, one T cell receptor (beta chain) is given with its context. Its antigen is as yet unknown. The data were obtained in a study of breast tumors, draining lymph nodes, adjacent tissues. Study-wide points: Tumor T cell lymph node origin was a supported hypothesis, not proven. Luminal-like breast cancer showed significantly greater tumor-nontumor repertoire similarity than basal-like breast cancer did.

TCRdb itself ran the multiplex PCR reads through MiXCR, one entry per CDR3 protein. In the table there are over 10,000 distinct CDR3 sequences, roughly three quarters of which are singletons. The receptor was derived from a female donor with breast cancer. Some clones in this sample may be carry-over from other donors' samples. The sample was tumor-adjacent breast tissue.

The CDR3 sequence: CASSETGNTIYF. In DNA, the CDR3 is TGTGCCAGCAGCGAAACGGGAAACACCATATATTTT. The V and J genes are TRBV3-1 and TRBJ1-3, with no clear D. V gave up 5 bases and J gave up 4 bases, with 6 bases separating them. This CDR3 has 12 amino acids. Germline assignment: CDR1 LGHDT and CDR2 YNNKEL (reference sequence).